Listed below are T cell receptor beta chains from one sample, sequenced in a study of shared clonotypes between healthy human individuals. TCRdb's copy holds only in-frame clones and misses some; the assay was immunoSEQ multiplex PCR. The top ten hold about 1.1% of the sample, which has over 2 million clones, over 85% seen once. The sample comprised naive CD8+ T cells sorted from blood. All receptors come from a man younger than 35 in good health. The CDR3 runs from the conserved cysteine through the conserved F or W. Fields, in order: D gene, clone size, V gene, J gene, CDR3 DNA, CDR3 protein. D genes are given only for firm matches. The listing skips clone size in some rows; elsewhere it reads once, few, many or a size class.

D gene: TRBD1
clone size: few
V gene: TRBV9
J gene: TRBJ1-1
CDR3 DNA: TGTGCCAGCAGCGTGACAGGGTTGAACACTGAAGCTTTCTTT
CDR3 protein: CASSVTGLNTEAFF

D gene: .
clone size: few
V gene: TRBV11-2
J gene: TRBJ2-7
CDR3 DNA: TGTGCCAGCAGCTTAGATCTAGGGGGGGGCTACGAGCAGTACTTC
CDR3 protein: CASSLDLGGGYEQYF

D gene: .
clone size: .
V gene: TRBV5-1
J gene: TRBJ2-7
CDR3 DNA: TGCGCCAGCCGACTCCGTGCGGGGACGGGCTACGAGCAGTACTTC
CDR3 protein: CASRLRAGTGYEQYF

D gene: TRBD2
clone size: .
V gene: TRBV6-6
J gene: TRBJ2-1
CDR3 DNA: TGTGCCAGCAGTTCGAGCGGGGAATACAATGAGCAGTTCTTC
CDR3 protein: CASSSSGEYNEQFF

D gene: TRBD1
clone size: .
V gene: TRBV7-3
J gene: TRBJ1-4
CDR3 DNA: TGTGCCAGCAGCCAATCAGGACAGGTGGGGGAAAAACTGTTTTTT
CDR3 protein: CASSQSGQVGEKLFF

D gene: .
clone size: .
V gene: TRBV5-4
J gene: TRBJ2-7
CDR3 DNA: TGTGCCAGCAGCTCGGGACCTCACTACGAGCAGTACTTC
CDR3 protein: CASSSGPHYEQYF

D gene: .
clone size: .
V gene: TRBV29-1
J gene: TRBJ2-7
CDR3 DNA: TGCAGCGTTGAGTACGCCAACACCTACGAGCAGTACTTC
CDR3 protein: CSVEYANTYEQYF

D gene: TRBD1
clone size: once
V gene: TRBV7-9
J gene: TRBJ2-1
CDR3 DNA: TGTGCCAGCAGCTCAACTCCGGGACAGAGCTCCTACAATGAGCAGTTCTTC
CDR3 protein: CASSSTPGQSSYNEQFF

D gene: .
clone size: .
V gene: TRBV19
J gene: TRBJ2-7
CDR3 DNA: TGTGCCAGTAGTATCGACAGGCGAGGGTCCGAGCAGTACTTC
CDR3 protein: CASSIDRRGSEQYF

D gene: TRBD1
clone size: .
V gene: TRBV27
J gene: TRBJ1-2
CDR3 DNA: TGTGCCAGCAGTTTTCAGGGACAGGGTTGGTGGGGCTACACCTTC
CDR3 protein: CASSFQGQGWWGYTF

D gene: TRBD2
clone size: .
V gene: TRBV19
J gene: TRBJ2-1
CDR3 DNA: TGTGCCAGTAGCGGATTAGCGGGAGGGCACAATGAGCAGTTCTTC
CDR3 protein: CASSGLAGGHNEQFF

D gene: TRBD1
clone size: .
V gene: TRBV10-2
J gene: TRBJ2-7
CDR3 DNA: TGCGCCAGCCTGGACAGGGCCTACGAGCAGTACTTC
CDR3 protein: CASLDRAYEQYF

D gene: .
clone size: .
V gene: TRBV6-6
J gene: TRBJ2-7
CDR3 DNA: TGTGCCAGCAGTTACTCCGGACCTGACTACGAGCAGTACTTC
CDR3 protein: CASSYSGPDYEQYF

D gene: TRBD1
clone size: .
V gene: TRBV9
J gene: TRBJ2-7
CDR3 DNA: TGTGCCAGCAGCGCATCAGGGGGCTCCTACGAGCAGTACTTC
CDR3 protein: CASSASGGSYEQYF

D gene: TRBD1
clone size: .
V gene: TRBV15
J gene: TRBJ1-3
CDR3 DNA: TGTGCCACCAGCGGATCAGGGACAGCTGGAAACACCATATATTTT
CDR3 protein: CATSGSGTAGNTIYF

D gene: TRBD2
clone size: .
V gene: TRBV6-5
J gene: TRBJ2-1
CDR3 DNA: TGTGCCAGCAGTTACTCCCAGGGAGGGTACAATGAGCAGTTCTTC
CDR3 protein: CASSYSQGGYNEQFF

D gene: .
clone size: once
V gene: TRBV9
J gene: TRBJ2-7
CDR3 DNA: TGTGCCAGCAGCTCACCCCTAGGGTCCATCTCCTACGAGCAGTACTTC
CDR3 protein: CASSSPLGSISYEQYF

D gene: TRBD1
clone size: .
V gene: TRBV10-1
J gene: TRBJ2-5
CDR3 DNA: TGCGCCAGCAGTTTAACAGGGGAAGAGACCCAGTACTTC
CDR3 protein: CASSLTGEETQYF

D gene: .
clone size: .
V gene: TRBV7-7
J gene: TRBJ2-7
CDR3 DNA: TGTGCTAGCAGCTTCGGAATGAAGGGCGAGCAGTACTTC
CDR3 protein: CASSFGMKGEQYF

D gene: .
clone size: .
V gene: TRBV6-5
J gene: TRBJ1-1
CDR3 DNA: TGTGCCAGCAGTTACGATCCTGGCACTGAAGCTTTCTTT
CDR3 protein: CASSYDPGTEAFF

D gene: .
clone size: .
V gene: TRBV7-9
J gene: TRBJ1-2
CDR3 DNA: TGTGCCAGCAGCTCAAAGGCCCCGGCTAATGGCTACACCTTC
CDR3 protein: CASSSKAPANGYTF

D gene: .
clone size: .
V gene: TRBV30
J gene: TRBJ1-1
CDR3 DNA: TGTGCCTGGAGCCCCAGCGAACCTGAAGCTTTCTTT
CDR3 protein: CAWSPSEPEAFF

D gene: .
clone size: .
V gene: TRBV28
J gene: TRBJ1-4
CDR3 DNA: TGTGCCAGCAGTTTCACGACAGGTCTGGGGGAAAAACTGTTTTTT
CDR3 protein: CASSFTTGLGEKLFF

D gene: .
clone size: .
V gene: TRBV5-4
J gene: TRBJ1-6
CDR3 DNA: TGTGCCAGCAGCTTGGCGCTAGGGAATTCACCCCTCCACTTT
CDR3 protein: CASSLALGNSPLHF

D gene: .
clone size: .
V gene: TRBV4-1
J gene: TRBJ1-1
CDR3 DNA: TGCGCCAGCAGCCCGGCTGGAGGGGTGACTGAAGCTTTCTTT
CDR3 protein: CASSPAGGVTEAFF

D gene: .
clone size: .
V gene: TRBV7-9
J gene: TRBJ1-1
CDR3 DNA: TGTGCCAGCAGCTTAGAGGTGAACACTGAAGCTTTCTTT
CDR3 protein: CASSLEVNTEAFF

D gene: TRBD1
clone size: .
V gene: TRBV4-3
J gene: TRBJ2-2
CDR3 DNA: TGCGCCAGCAGCCAAGACGCAGGGGGCAACACCGGGGAGCTGTTTTTT
CDR3 protein: CASSQDAGGNTGELFF

D gene: .
clone size: .
V gene: TRBV19
J gene: TRBJ1-1
CDR3 DNA: TGTGCCAGTAGTATAGGTCCAGGGGCGAACACTGAAGCTTTCTTT
CDR3 protein: CASSIGPGANTEAFF

D gene: TRBD2
clone size: .
V gene: TRBV6-5
J gene: TRBJ2-7
CDR3 DNA: TGTGCCAGCAGTCCCCGATTGGGCGGGAGCTACGAGCAGTACTTC
CDR3 protein: CASSPRLGGSYEQYF

D gene: TRBD1
clone size: .
V gene: TRBV9
J gene: TRBJ2-7
CDR3 DNA: TGTGCCAGCAGCGTAGGAGACAGGGTATACGAGCAGTACTTC
CDR3 protein: CASSVGDRVYEQYF

D gene: .
clone size: .
V gene: TRBV11-3
J gene: TRBJ2-1
CDR3 DNA: TGTGCCAGCAGCCTCCTCCATGAGCAGTTCTTC
CDR3 protein: CASSLLHEQFF

D gene: .
clone size: .
V gene: TRBV6-1
J gene: TRBJ1-6
CDR3 DNA: TGTGCCAGCAGTGAAGAAGGGGCAGGGGTCGATTCACCCCTCCACTTT
CDR3 protein: CASSEEGAGVDSPLHF

D gene: TRBD1
clone size: .
V gene: TRBV5-1
J gene: TRBJ2-4
CDR3 DNA: TGCGCCAGCAGCTCCACAGGGGATTTAAGGAACATTCAGTACTTC
CDR3 protein: CASSSTGDLRNIQYF

D gene: .
clone size: .
V gene: TRBV15
J gene: TRBJ2-7
CDR3 DNA: TGTGCCACCCGGCAAATCCCGGGGAACGAGCAGTACTTC
CDR3 protein: CATRQIPGNEQYF

D gene: .
clone size: .
V gene: TRBV25-1
J gene: TRBJ2-7
CDR3 DNA: TGTGCCAGCACCGGGACGGAGCTTGCCTACGAGCAGTACTTC
CDR3 protein: CASTGTELAYEQYF

D gene: .
clone size: .
V gene: TRBV5-8
J gene: TRBJ2-7
CDR3 DNA: TGTGCCAGCAGCTTATCGGCCAACTCCTACGAGCAGTACTTC
CDR3 protein: CASSLSANSYEQYF

D gene: .
clone size: .
V gene: TRBV6-1
J gene: TRBJ1-1
CDR3 DNA: TGTGCCAGCAGTGACAGAGGATTAGGGGGGCCCGAAGCTTTCTTT
CDR3 protein: CASSDRGLGGPEAFF

D gene: TRBD2
clone size: .
V gene: TRBV9
J gene: TRBJ2-1
CDR3 DNA: TGTGCCAGCAGCGCCCTAGCGGGAGGGCCCCATGAGCAGTTCTTC
CDR3 protein: CASSALAGGPHEQFF

D gene: .
clone size: once
V gene: TRBV6-1
J gene: TRBJ2-1
CDR3 DNA: TGTGCCAGCAGTGAAGGTTCGACCTACAATGAGCAGTTCTTC
CDR3 protein: CASSEGSTYNEQFF

D gene: .
clone size: .
V gene: TRBV7-9
J gene: TRBJ1-1
CDR3 DNA: TGTGCCAGCAGCTTAGAGTTAACTGAAGCTTTCTTT
CDR3 protein: CASSLELTEAFF

D gene: .
clone size: .
V gene: TRBV7-9
J gene: TRBJ2-7
CDR3 DNA: TGTGCCAGCAGCTCGGAACCCTACGAGCAGTACTTC
CDR3 protein: CASSSEPYEQYF

D gene: .
clone size: .
V gene: TRBV9
J gene: TRBJ1-2
CDR3 DNA: TGTGCCAGCAGCGTACACCCCACAGGGTCGAATGGCTACACCTTC
CDR3 protein: CASSVHPTGSNGYTF

D gene: .
clone size: .
V gene: TRBV28
J gene: TRBJ1-2
CDR3 DNA: TGTGCCAGCAGTTGGAGAGCCAGTTATGGCTACACCTTC
CDR3 protein: CASSWRASYGYTF

D gene: .
clone size: .
V gene: TRBV5-6
J gene: TRBJ1-1
CDR3 DNA: TGTGCCAGCAGCTTAAACAGGCTTGAAGCTTTCTTT
CDR3 protein: CASSLNRLEAFF

D gene: TRBD2
clone size: once
V gene: TRBV7-3
J gene: TRBJ2-7
CDR3 DNA: TGTGCCAGCAGCTTAAGCGGGGGCTCCTACGAGCAGTACTTC
CDR3 protein: CASSLSGGSYEQYF

D gene: TRBD1
clone size: .
V gene: TRBV5-4
J gene: TRBJ1-2
CDR3 DNA: TGTGCCAGCAGCTGGGACAGGGGGAACTATGGCTACACCTTC
CDR3 protein: CASSWDRGNYGYTF

D gene: .
clone size: .
V gene: TRBV29-1
J gene: TRBJ2-2
CDR3 DNA: TGCAGCGTTGAGAGAATGGGGACCGGGGAGCTGTTTTTT
CDR3 protein: CSVERMGTGELFF

D gene: TRBD1
clone size: .
V gene: TRBV5-4
J gene: TRBJ2-7
CDR3 DNA: TGTGCCAGCAGCTTAAGCGGGACAGGGATCGACGAGCAGTACTTC
CDR3 protein: CASSLSGTGIDEQYF

D gene: .
clone size: .
V gene: TRBV6-5
J gene: TRBJ2-7
CDR3 DNA: TGTGCCAGCAGTTATGGGCTGGCGGGGAGCTCCTACGAGCAGTACTTC
CDR3 protein: CASSYGLAGSSYEQYF

D gene: .
clone size: .
V gene: TRBV27
J gene: TRBJ1-2
CDR3 DNA: TGTGCCAGCAGTTTATCGCACAGGGACCACTATGGCTACACCTTC
CDR3 protein: CASSLSHRDHYGYTF

D gene: .
clone size: .
V gene: TRBV6-6
J gene: TRBJ2-7
CDR3 DNA: TGTGCCAGCAGTTACTCGAATGGGGACTCCTACGAGCAGTACTTC
CDR3 protein: CASSYSNGDSYEQYF